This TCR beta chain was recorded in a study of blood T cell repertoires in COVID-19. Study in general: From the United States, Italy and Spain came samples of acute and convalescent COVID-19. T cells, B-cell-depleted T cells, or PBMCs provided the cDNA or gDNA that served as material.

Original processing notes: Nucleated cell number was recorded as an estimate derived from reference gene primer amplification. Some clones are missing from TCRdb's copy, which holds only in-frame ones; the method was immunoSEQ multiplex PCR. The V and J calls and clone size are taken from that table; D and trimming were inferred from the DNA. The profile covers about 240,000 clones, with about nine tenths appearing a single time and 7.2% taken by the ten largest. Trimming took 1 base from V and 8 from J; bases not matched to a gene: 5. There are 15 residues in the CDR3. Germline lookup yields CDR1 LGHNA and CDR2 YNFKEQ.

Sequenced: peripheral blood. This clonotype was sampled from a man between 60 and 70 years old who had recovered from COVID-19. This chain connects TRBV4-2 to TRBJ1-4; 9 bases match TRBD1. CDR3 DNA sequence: TGTGCCAGCAGCCAAGGGGACAGGGCCGGGGAAAAACTGTTTTTT. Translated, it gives CASSQGDRAGEKLFF.